A single sample gave rise to the 15 T cell receptor beta chains below, sequenced in a study of T cells after yellow fever vaccination. One entry per CDR3 protein, called by TCRdb with MiXCR from the 5' RACE reads. The sample has a few hundred thousand distinct CDR3 sequences; about a sixth are singletons. The sample here was PBMCs, taken around 5 days after the first yellow fever vaccination. The origin of the receptors is a man younger than 35 who received the YFV17D yellow fever vaccine.

The CDR3: CASSAGEDLGLAQYF. The CDR3, as DNA: TGTGCCAGCAGCGCTGGGGAGGACCTCGGGTTGGCCCAGTACTTC. The genes are TRBV9 and TRBJ2-5; a possible D gene is TRBD2 (6 bases). V was pared by 3 bases and J by 9 bases, with 21 bases between. The germline gives CDR1 SGDLS, CDR2 YYNGEE. This CDR3 has 15 residues.

The chain combines TRBV7-2 with TRBJ2-2; possible D gene TRBD1, 6 bases. Per the germline V gene, CDR1 is SGHTA and CDR2 is FQGNSA. This CDR3 contains 15 residues. The V gene lost 1 base and the J gene lost 3 bases, with 9 bases spanning the gap. The CDR3 region is CASSLGQVYTGELFF. CDR3 sequence (DNA): TGTGCCAGCAGCTTAGGACAGGTTTACACCGGGGAGCTGTTTTTT.

Many counts were recorded for this clonotype. The J gene is TRBJ2-5, the V gene TRBV20-1; 9 bases map to TRBD1. Germline V gene data show CDR1 as DFQATT and CDR2 as SNEGSKA (reference sequence). This CDR3 has 14 amino acids. V was pared by 6 bases and J by 3 bases, with 8 bases of the junction left unmatched. The CDR3 nucleotides are TGCAGTGCCGCAAACAGGGGGCTAGAAGAGACCCAGTACTTC. Protein sequence: CSAANRGLEETQYF.

V is TRBV7-9 and J is TRBJ2-7; 7 bases are a match to TRBD1. V shed 6 bases, J shed 9 bases, and the junction held 11 bases outside the gene matches. CDR3 length equals 13 residues. Germline-derived CDR1 and CDR2 are SEHNR and FQNEAQ (reference sequence). CDR3 nucleotide sequence: TGTGCCAGCAGTTCGGGACAGTCGCTTTGGCAGTACTTC. Translation: CASSSGQSLWQYF.

There are many counts of this clonotype. The chain is built from TRBV5-1 and TRBJ2-7; 7 bases align to TRBD2. V gave up 0 bases and J gave up 7 bases; unmatched junction bases: 4. The CDR3 covers 13 residues. The germline gives CDR1 SGHRS, CDR2 YFSETQ. The CDR3 region is CASSLAAGEEQYF. CDR3 nucleotide sequence: TGCGCCAGCAGCTTGGCCGCGGGGGAGGAGCAGTACTTC.

A few counts support this clonotype. This chain connects TRBV10-1 to TRBJ2-7; D is unclear. The length of the CDR3 is 15 residues. Trimming removed 0 bases from V and 2 bases from J, with 11 bases in between. Germline CDR1 is WNHNN and CDR2 is SYGVQD (reference sequence). CDR3 in DNA: TGCGCCAGCAGTGAGTCATGGAACGGACCCTACGAGCAGTACGTC. Translating gives CASSESWNGPYEQYV.

This chain uses TRBV3-1 with TRBJ2-7; D uncertain. This CDR3 is 16 amino acids long. V lost 0 bases and J 0 bases, leaving 12 bases between the germline ends. CDR1 LGHDT and CDR2 YNNKEL come from the germline V gene (reference sequence). The CDR3 spells CASSQDTRLSSYEQYF. Written as DNA, the CDR3 is TGTGCCAGCAGCCAAGATACCAGACTCAGCTCCTACGAGCAGTACTTC.

This clonotype occurred a few times. The rearrangement uses TRBV19 and TRBJ1-5; 7 bases are shared with TRBD1. From germline, CDR1 is LNHDA and CDR2 SQIVND (reference sequence). This CDR3 is 15 amino acids long. The V segment lost 7 bases and the J segment 3 bases; nucleotides outside the gene matches: 9. Here the CDR3 reads CASTPGQRINQPQHF. The CDR3 DNA follows: TGTGCCAGTACCCCGGGACAGCGAATCAATCAGCCCCAGCATTTT.

This clonotype has a single count. This rearrangement joins TRBV19 to TRBJ1-5, with D possibly TRBD1 on 5 matching bases. The CDR3 runs to 15 residues. Germline V gene lookup returns CDR1 LNHDA and CDR2 SQIVND (reference sequence). V was trimmed by 5 bases and J by 0 bases, leaving 11 bases between them. CDR3 nucleotide sequence: TGTGCCAGTAGTCCCCAAGGGGTTAGCAATCAGCCCCAGCATTTT. This translates into CASSPQGVSNQPQHF.

This clonotype was seen only a few times. The CDR3 sequence: CASSSILAGAETQYF. CDR3 DNA: TGTGCCAGCAGCTCGATACTAGCGGGGGCAGAGACCCAGTACTTC. The V call is TRBV7-9, the J call TRBJ2-5; TRBD2 matches 11 bases. The CDR3 runs to 15 residues. J lost 4 bases, V lost 4 bases, and 5 bases had no gene match. Germline V gives CDR1 SEHNR, CDR2 FQNEAQ (reference sequence). Variable domain in full (rest from reference TRBV7-9 and TRBJ2-5): DTGVSQNPRHKITKRGQNVTFRCDPISEHNRLYWYRQTLGQGPEFLTYFQNEAQLEKSRLLSDRFSAERPKGSFSTLEIQRTEQGDSAMYLCASSSILAGAETQYFGPGTRLLVL.

In its sample, this clonotype was seen a few times. J is TRBJ2-2 and V is TRBV12-3 or TRBV12-4, with 11 bases lining up with TRBD2. The CDR3 sequence is 15 residues long. V lost 5 bases and J lost 1; bases outside the gene matches: 0. The CDR3 nucleotides are TGTGCCAGCAGTACTAGCGGGGGGAACACCGGGGAGCTGTTTTTT. Its translation: CASSTSGGNTGELFF.

This clonotype was counted between two and nine times. Here the CDR3 DNA reads TGTGCCAGCAGCCAAGAGGGGAGGGGTGTTACATCCTACGAGCAGTACTTC. It codes for CASSQEGRGVTSYEQYF. This chain joins TRBV4-2 and TRBJ2-7; 7 bases agree with TRBD2. The germline CDR1 and CDR2 sequences are LGHNA and YNFKEQ. With V trimmed by 0 bases and J by 1 base, 9 bases remained unmatched. The CDR3 is 17 residues long.

This clonotype was observed a few times. This rearrangement joins TRBV11-2 to TRBJ2-5; possible D gene TRBD1, 7 bases. V was pared by 5 bases and J by 5 bases, with 18 bases between. Germline V gene data show CDR1 as SGHAT and CDR2 as FQNNGV. The CDR3 consists of 15 residues. The CDR3 region has the DNA TGTGCCAGCAGCCGACAGGGAGGCGCGATGGAGACCCAGTACTTC. Protein: CASSRQGGAMETQYF.

This clonotype came up many times. This chain uses TRBV3-1 with TRBJ2-2; D is unresolved. Trimming left V 2 bases short and J 7 bases short, with 8 bases between. Germline CDR1 and CDR2: LGHDT and YNNKEL (reference sequence). This CDR3 contains 13 residues. DNA for the CDR3: TGTGCCAGCAGCCAATCCTTTAACGGGGAGCTGTTTTTT. As protein: CASSQSFNGELFF.

This chain links TRBV29-1 with TRBJ2-3; D perhaps matches TRBD1 (5 bases). CDR3 size: 14 residues. V gave up 6 bases and J gave up 4 bases, with 17 bases separating them. Germline values: CDR1 SQVTM, CDR2 ANQGSEA. CDR3 sequence reads: CSVANRLGPDTQYF. The CDR3 DNA reads TGCAGCGTGGCCAACAGGCTGGGCCCAGATACGCAGTATTTT.